This T cell receptor (beta chain) is from a study of post-analysis software for immune sequencing data. The trim removed 0 bases at V and 3 bases at J, leaving 7 bases unmatched. Per the germline V gene, CDR1 is DFQATT and CDR2 is SNEGSKA (reference sequence). The CDR3 runs to 15 residues. Overall study findings and caveats: In patients, TRBV5-6, TRBV5-1 and TRBV20-1 belonged to roughly 5 TRBV segments found more frequently than in controls.

This clonotype was observed a handful of times. Its specificity is not known. Researchers reported that TCR beta cDNA libraries carried unique molecular identifiers. One entry per CDR3 protein results from TCRdb running MiXCR on the PCR reads. The sample lists about 570,000 distinct CDR3 sequences; less than 40% were seen once. The chain carries TRBV20-1 and TRBJ1-1; 7 nucleotides align to TRBD1. The sequence derives from a girl between 2 and 17 years old with multiple sclerosis. Sequencing used blood. CDR3 coding DNA: TGCAGTGCTAGAGATCCTGGGACAGTCGACACTGAAGCTTTCTTT. As protein: CSARDPGTVDTEAFF.